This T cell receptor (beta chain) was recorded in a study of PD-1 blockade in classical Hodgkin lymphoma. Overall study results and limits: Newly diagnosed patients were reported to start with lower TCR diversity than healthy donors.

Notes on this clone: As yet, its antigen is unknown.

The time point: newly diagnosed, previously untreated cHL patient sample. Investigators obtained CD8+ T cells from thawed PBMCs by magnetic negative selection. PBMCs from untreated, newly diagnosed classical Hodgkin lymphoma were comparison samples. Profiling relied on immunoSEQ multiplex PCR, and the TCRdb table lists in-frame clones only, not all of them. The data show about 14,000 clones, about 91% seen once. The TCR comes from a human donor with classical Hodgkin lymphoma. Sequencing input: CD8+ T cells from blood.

This CDR3 reads CASSYRSSNQPQHF. CDR3 coding DNA: TGTGCCAGCAGTTATAGGAGTAGCAATCAGCCCCAGCATTTT. V gene TRBV27 combines with J gene TRBJ1-5; D not certain. This CDR3 comprises 14 residues. V lost 4 bases, J lost 0 bases, and 7 bases lay in between. Germline-derived CDR1 and CDR2 are MNHEY and SMNVEV (reference sequence).